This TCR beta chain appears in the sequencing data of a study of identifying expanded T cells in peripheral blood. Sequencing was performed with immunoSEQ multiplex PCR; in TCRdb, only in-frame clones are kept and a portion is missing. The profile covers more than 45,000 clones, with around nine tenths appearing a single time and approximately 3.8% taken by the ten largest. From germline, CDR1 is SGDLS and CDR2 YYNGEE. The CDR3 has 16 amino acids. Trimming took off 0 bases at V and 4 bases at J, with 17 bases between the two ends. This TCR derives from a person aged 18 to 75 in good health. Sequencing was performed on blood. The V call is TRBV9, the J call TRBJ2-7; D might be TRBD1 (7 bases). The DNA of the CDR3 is TGTGCCAGCAGCGTAGCTTCAGGGGGGTATTTTTACGAGCAGTACTTC. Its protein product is CASSVASGGYFYEQYF.